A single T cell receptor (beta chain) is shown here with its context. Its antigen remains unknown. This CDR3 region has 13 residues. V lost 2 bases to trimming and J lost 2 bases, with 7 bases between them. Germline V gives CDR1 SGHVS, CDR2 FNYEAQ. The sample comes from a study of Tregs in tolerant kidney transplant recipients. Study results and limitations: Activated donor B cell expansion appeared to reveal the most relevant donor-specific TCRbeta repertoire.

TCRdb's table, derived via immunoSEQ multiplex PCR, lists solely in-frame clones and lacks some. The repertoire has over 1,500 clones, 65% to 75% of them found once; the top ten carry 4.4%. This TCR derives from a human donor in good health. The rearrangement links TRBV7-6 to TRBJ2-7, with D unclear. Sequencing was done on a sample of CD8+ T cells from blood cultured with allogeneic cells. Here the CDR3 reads CASSLSETYEQYF. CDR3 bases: TGTGCCAGCAGCTTATCTGAGACCTACGAGCAGTACTTC.